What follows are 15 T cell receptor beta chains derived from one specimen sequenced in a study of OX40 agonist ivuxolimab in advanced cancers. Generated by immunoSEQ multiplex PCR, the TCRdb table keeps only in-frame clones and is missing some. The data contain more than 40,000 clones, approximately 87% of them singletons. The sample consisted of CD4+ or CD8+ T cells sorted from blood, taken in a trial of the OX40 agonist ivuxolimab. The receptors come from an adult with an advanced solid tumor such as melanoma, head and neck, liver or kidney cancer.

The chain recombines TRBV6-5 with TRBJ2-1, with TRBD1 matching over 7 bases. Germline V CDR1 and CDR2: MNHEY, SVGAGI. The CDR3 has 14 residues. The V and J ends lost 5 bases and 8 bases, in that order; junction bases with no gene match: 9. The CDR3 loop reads CASSPQTGWDEQFF. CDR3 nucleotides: TGTGCCAGCAGTCCGCAGACAGGGTGGGATGAGCAGTTCTTC.

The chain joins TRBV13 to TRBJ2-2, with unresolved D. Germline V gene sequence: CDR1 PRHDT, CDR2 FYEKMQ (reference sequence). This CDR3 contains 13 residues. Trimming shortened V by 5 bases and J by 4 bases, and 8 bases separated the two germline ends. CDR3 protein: CASSPGFTGELFF. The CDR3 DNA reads TGTGCCAGCAGCCCCGGCTTCACCGGGGAGCTGTTTTTT.

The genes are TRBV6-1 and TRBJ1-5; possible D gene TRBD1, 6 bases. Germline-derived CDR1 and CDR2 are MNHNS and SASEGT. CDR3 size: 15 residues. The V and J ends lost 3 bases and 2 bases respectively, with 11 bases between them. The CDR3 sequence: CASSDWGAGNQPQHF. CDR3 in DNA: TGTGCCAGCAGTGATTGGGGGGCGGGCAATCAGCCCCAGCATTTT.

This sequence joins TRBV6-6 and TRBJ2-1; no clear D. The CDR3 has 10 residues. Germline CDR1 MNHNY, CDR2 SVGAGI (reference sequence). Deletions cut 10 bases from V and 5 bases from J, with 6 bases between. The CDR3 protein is CATFNNEQFF. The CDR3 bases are TGTGCCACTTTTAACAATGAGCAGTTCTTC.

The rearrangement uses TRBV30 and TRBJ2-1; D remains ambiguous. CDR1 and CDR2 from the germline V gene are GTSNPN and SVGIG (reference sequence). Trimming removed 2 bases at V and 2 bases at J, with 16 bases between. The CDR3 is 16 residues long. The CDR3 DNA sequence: TGTGCCTGGAGTCTAGGCAAGGTGAGGACCTACAATGAGCAGTTCTTC. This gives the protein CAWSLGKVRTYNEQFF. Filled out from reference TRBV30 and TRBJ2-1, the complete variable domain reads SQTIHQWPATLVQPVGSPLSLECTVEGTSNPNLYWYRQAAGRGLQLLFYSVGIGQISSEVPQNLSASRPQDRQFILSSKKLLLSDSGFYLCAWSLGKVRTYNEQFFGPGTRLTVL.

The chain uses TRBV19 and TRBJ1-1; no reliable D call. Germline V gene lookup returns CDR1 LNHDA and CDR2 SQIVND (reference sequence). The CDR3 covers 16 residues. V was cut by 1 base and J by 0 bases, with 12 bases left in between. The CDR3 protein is CASSIARSVMNTEAFF. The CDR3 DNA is TGTGCCAGTAGTATAGCTAGGAGCGTCATGAACACTGAAGCTTTCTTT. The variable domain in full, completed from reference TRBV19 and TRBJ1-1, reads DGGITQSPKYLFRKEGQNVTLSCEQNLNHDAMYWYRQDPGQGLRLIYYSQIVNDFQKGDIAEGYSVSREKKESFPLTVTSAQKNPTAFYLCASSIARSVMNTEAFFGQGTRLTVV.

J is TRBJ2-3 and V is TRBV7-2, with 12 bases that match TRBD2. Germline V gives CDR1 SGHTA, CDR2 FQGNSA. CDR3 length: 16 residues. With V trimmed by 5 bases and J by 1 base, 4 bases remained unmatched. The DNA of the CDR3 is TGTGCCAGCAGCGTACTAGCGGGAGGACGCACAGATACGCAGTATTTT. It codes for CASSVLAGGRTDTQYF.

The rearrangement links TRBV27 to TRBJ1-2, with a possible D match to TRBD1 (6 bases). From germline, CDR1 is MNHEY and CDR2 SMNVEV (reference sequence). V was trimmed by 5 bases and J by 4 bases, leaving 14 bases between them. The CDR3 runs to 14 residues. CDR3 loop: CASSAGGGSYGYTF. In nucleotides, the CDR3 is TGTGCCAGCAGTGCCGGAGGGGGGAGCTATGGCTACACCTTC.

CDR3 DNA sequence: TGTGCCTGGAGTAGGCTAGCGGGATTCGAAGAGACCCAGTACTTC. This translates into CAWSRLAGFEETQYF. V usage is TRBV30 and J usage is TRBJ2-5; 9 nucleotides line up with TRBD2. The V gene end was trimmed by 2 bases and the J gene end by 3 bases; junction bases not matched to a gene: 7. Germline V lookup: CDR1 GTSNPN, CDR2 SVGIG (reference sequence). This CDR3 region has 15 residues.

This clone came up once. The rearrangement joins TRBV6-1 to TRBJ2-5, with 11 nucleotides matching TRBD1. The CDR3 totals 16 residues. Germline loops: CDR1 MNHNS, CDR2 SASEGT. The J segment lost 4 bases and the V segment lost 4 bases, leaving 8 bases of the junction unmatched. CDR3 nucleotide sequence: TGTGCCAGCAGTGTGGACAGGGGGCATGGAGGAGAGACCCAGTACTTC. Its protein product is CASSVDRGHGGETQYF.

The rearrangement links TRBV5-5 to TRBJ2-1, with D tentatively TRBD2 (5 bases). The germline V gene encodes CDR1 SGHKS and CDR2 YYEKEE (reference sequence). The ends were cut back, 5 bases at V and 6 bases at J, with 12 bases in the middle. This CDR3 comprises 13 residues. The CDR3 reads CASRPDFPNEQFF. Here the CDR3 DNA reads TGTGCCAGCAGACCGGACTTTCCCAATGAGCAGTTCTTC.

DNA of the CDR3: TGTGCCACCAGCAGAGAATACAGCAATGAGCAGTTCTTC. Translation gives CATSREYSNEQFF. The rearrangement uses TRBV15 and TRBJ2-1, with no clear D. The CDR3 runs to 13 residues. Trimming took off 0 bases at V and 6 bases at J, with 6 bases between the two ends. CDR1 is LNHNV, CDR2 YYDKDF, per germline (reference sequence).

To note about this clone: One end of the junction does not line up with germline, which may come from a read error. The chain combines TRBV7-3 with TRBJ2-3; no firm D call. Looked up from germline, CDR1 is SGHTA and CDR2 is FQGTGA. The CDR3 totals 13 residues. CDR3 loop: CASSLVHTDTQCF. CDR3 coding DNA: TGTGCCAGCAGCTTAGTCCACACAGATACGCAGTGTTTT. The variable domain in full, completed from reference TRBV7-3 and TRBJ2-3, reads GAGVSQTPSNKVTEKGKYVELRCDPISGHTALYWYRQSLGQGPEFLIYFQGTGAADDSGLPNDRFFAVRPEGSVSTLKIQRTERGDSAVYLCASSLVHTDTQCFGPGTRLTVL.

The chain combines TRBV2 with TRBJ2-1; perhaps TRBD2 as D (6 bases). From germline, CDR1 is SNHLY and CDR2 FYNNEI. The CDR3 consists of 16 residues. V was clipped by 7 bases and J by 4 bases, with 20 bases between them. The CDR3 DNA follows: TGTGCCAGCATCCCACTCCCGGGACTGGAATACAATGAGCAGTTCTTC. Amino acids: CASIPLPGLEYNEQFF.

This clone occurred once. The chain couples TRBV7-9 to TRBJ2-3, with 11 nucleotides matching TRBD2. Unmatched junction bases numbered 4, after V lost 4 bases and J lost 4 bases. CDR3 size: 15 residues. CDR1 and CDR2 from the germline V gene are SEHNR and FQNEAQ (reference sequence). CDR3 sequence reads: CASSSGTSGADTQYF. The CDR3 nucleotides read TGTGCCAGCAGCTCAGGGACTAGCGGCGCAGATACGCAGTATTTT. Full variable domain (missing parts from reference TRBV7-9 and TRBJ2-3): DTGVSQNPRHKITKRGQNVTFRCDPISEHNRLYWYRQTLGQGPEFLTYFQNEAQLEKSRLLSDRFSAERPKGSFSTLEIQRTEQGDSAMYLCASSSGTSGADTQYFGPGTRLTVL.